A selection of T cell receptor beta chains follows, all from one sample in a study of shared clonotypes between healthy human individuals. Libraries were prepared by immunoSEQ multiplex PCR; TCRdb keeps only in-frame clonotypes and omits some of them. The sample has some 2.1 million clones; about 95% are singletons. The sample was naive CD8+ T cells sorted from blood. Every receptor here comes from a young man in good health. The CDR3 runs from the conserved cysteine through the conserved F or W. A D gene is named only where the DNA matches it firmly. The size entry is marked missing in some rows and otherwise reads once, few, many or a size class.

DNA: TGCAGCGTTGACGGGGGGGATAGCAATCAGCCCCAGCATTTT
CDR3: CSVDGGDSNQPQHF
D: .
J: TRBJ1-5
V: TRBV29-1
size: few
length: 14

DNA: TGTGCCAGTACATCGGTGGGGACAGGGGTTGGGGTTAATCAGCCCCAGCATTTT
CDR3: CASTSVGTGVGVNQPQHF
D: TRBD1
J: TRBJ1-5
V: TRBV19
size: .
length: 18

DNA: TGTGCCAGCAGCGTTGGGGGAGGGGCGACCTACGAGCAGTACTTC
CDR3: CASSVGGGATYEQYF
D: TRBD2
J: TRBJ2-7
V: TRBV9
size: .
length: 15

DNA: TGTGCCAGCACCGAATCAGCCCATCCGGGACAGGACAACAATGAGCAGTTCTTC
CDR3: CASTESAHPGQDNNEQFF
D: TRBD1
J: TRBJ2-1
V: TRBV5-5
size: .
length: 18

DNA: TGTGCCAGCTCACCACGGAGGAGTCAGGGCACGAACACCGGGGAGCTGTTTTTT
CDR3: CASSPRRSQGTNTGELFF
D: .
J: TRBJ2-2
V: TRBV18
size: few
length: 18

DNA: TGTGCCAGCAGCGCGGGACAGGGATCCAACAATGAGCAGTTCTTC
CDR3: CASSAGQGSNNEQFF
D: TRBD1
J: TRBJ2-1
V: TRBV7-6
size: .
length: 15

DNA: TGTGCCAGCAGCTTAAGTGTCATTAGGACAGGGGGCATCCCTGAAGCTTTCTTT
CDR3: CASSLSVIRTGGIPEAFF
D: TRBD1
J: TRBJ1-1
V: TRBV7-9
size: .
length: 18

DNA: TGTGCCAGCAGCCCGGGGGGACTCCAAGAGACCCAGTACTTC
CDR3: CASSPGGLQETQYF
D: TRBD2
J: TRBJ2-5
V: TRBV7-9
size: .
length: 14

DNA: TGTGCCTGGAGTGATGGGGACACTGAAGCTTTCTTT
CDR3: CAWSDGDTEAFF
D: .
J: TRBJ1-1
V: TRBV30
size: .
length: 12

DNA: TGTGCCAGTCTGACAGGGGAAGGTCAGCCCCAGCATTTT
CDR3: CASLTGEGQPQHF
D: TRBD1
J: TRBJ1-5
V: TRBV19
size: .
length: 13

DNA: TGTGCCACCAGCAGAGATGATGTTCTAGCGGGAGGGGATACGCAGTATTTT
CDR3: CATSRDDVLAGGDTQYF
D: TRBD2
J: TRBJ2-3
V: TRBV15
size: .
length: 17

DNA: TGTGCCAGCAGTGAGCCCCAGGTCGGCCTCTACGAGCAGTACTTC
CDR3: CASSEPQVGLYEQYF
D: .
J: TRBJ2-7
V: TRBV2
size: .
length: 15

DNA: TGCGCCAGCAGCTTGTTTGTTTCCGGACAGACCACCGGGGAGCTGTTTTTT
CDR3: CASSLFVSGQTTGELFF
D: .
J: TRBJ2-2
V: TRBV5-1
size: .
length: 17

DNA: TGTGCCAGCAGCCCAACATTAAGGTTCCTGTACTTC
CDR3: CASSPTLRFLYF
D: .
J: TRBJ2-7
V: TRBV7-2
size: .
length: 12

DNA: TGTGCCAGCAGCCCGGGACAGGTGACTGAAGCTTTCTTT
CDR3: CASSPGQVTEAFF
D: TRBD1
J: TRBJ1-1
V: TRBV13
size: .
length: 13

DNA: TGCGCCAGCAGCGCCGCGGGGGGCAATCAGCCCCAGCATTTT
CDR3: CASSAAGGNQPQHF
D: .
J: TRBJ1-5
V: TRBV4-1
size: once
length: 14

DNA: TGTGCCAGCAGCTCTAATACAGGGGGCGCTTCCTCCTACGAGCAGTACTTC
CDR3: CASSSNTGGASSYEQYF
D: TRBD1
J: TRBJ2-7
V: TRBV7-8
size: .
length: 17

DNA: TGTGCCAGCAGCTTGGGTCCGGGTAGGGGCACCGGGGAGCTGTTTTTT
CDR3: CASSLGPGRGTGELFF
D: .
J: TRBJ2-2
V: TRBV5-8
size: .
length: 16

DNA: TGTGCCAGCAGTCACTGGACAGGGCACAATGAGCAGTTCTTC
CDR3: CASSHWTGHNEQFF
D: TRBD1
J: TRBJ2-1
V: TRBV7-9
size: .
length: 14

DNA: TGCGCCAGCAGCCACCCCAGGGGCGATGAGCAGTTCTTC
CDR3: CASSHPRGDEQFF
D: .
J: TRBJ2-1
V: TRBV4-1
size: .
length: 13

DNA: TGTGCCTGGAGTGTACTATCCCCGGGAGATACGCAGTATTTT
CDR3: CAWSVLSPGDTQYF
D: .
J: TRBJ2-3
V: TRBV30
size: .
length: 14

DNA: TGTGCCAGCAGCCCAGGACAGTACACCAATCAGCCCCAGCATTTT
CDR3: CASSPGQYTNQPQHF
D: .
J: TRBJ1-5
V: TRBV7-2
size: .
length: 15

DNA: TGTGCCAGTAGCCCAGAGGACAGGCGGTATAGCAATCAGCCCCAGCATTTT
CDR3: CASSPEDRRYSNQPQHF
D: TRBD1
J: TRBJ1-5
V: TRBV19
size: .
length: 17

DNA: TGTGCCAGCAGCTTACACGGGGTGGCCTACGAGCAGTACTTC
CDR3: CASSLHGVAYEQYF
D: .
J: TRBJ2-7
V: TRBV13
size: .
length: 14

DNA: TGTGCCAGCAGTTGGGGGGCCTACAATGAGCAGTTCTTC
CDR3: CASSWGAYNEQFF
D: .
J: TRBJ2-1
V: TRBV27
size: .
length: 13

DNA: TGTGCCAGCTCACCACCGGGACTAGCGGGGGTTTACGAGCAGTACTTC
CDR3: CASSPPGLAGVYEQYF
D: TRBD2
J: TRBJ2-7
V: TRBV18
size: .
length: 16

DNA: TGTGCCAGCAGCTCCTCGACAGTCTCCTACGAGCAGTACTTC
CDR3: CASSSSTVSYEQYF
D: .
J: TRBJ2-7
V: TRBV5-6
size: .
length: 14

DNA: TGTGCCAGCAGTTATAGTAGGAATGAGCAGTTCTTC
CDR3: CASSYSRNEQFF
D: .
J: TRBJ2-1
V: TRBV6-5
size: .
length: 12

DNA: TGTGCCAGCAGTGCTGGACACTACGAGCAGTACTTC
CDR3: CASSAGHYEQYF
D: .
J: TRBJ2-7
V: TRBV6-1
size: .
length: 12

DNA: TGTGCCAGCAGCTTAGGGGGACAGCAGAACACTGAAGCTTTCTTT
CDR3: CASSLGGQQNTEAFF
D: TRBD1
J: TRBJ1-1
V: TRBV13
size: few
length: 15

DNA: TGTGCCAGCAGTTGGACAGGGACCGCCTACGAGCAGTACTTC
CDR3: CASSWTGTAYEQYF
D: TRBD1
J: TRBJ2-7
V: TRBV28
size: once
length: 14

DNA: TGCGCCAGCAGCCAAGATGCTAGCGGGAAGGCGAATGAGCAGTTCTTC
CDR3: CASSQDASGKANEQFF
D: TRBD2
J: TRBJ2-1
V: TRBV4-3
size: .
length: 16

DNA: TGCGCCAGCAGCCTCCCGGCGGGGGGTCAAGAGACCCAGTACTTC
CDR3: CASSLPAGGQETQYF
D: TRBD2
J: TRBJ2-5
V: TRBV4-1
size: .
length: 15

DNA: TGTGCCAGCAGCCCAGGACTTACCACCGGGGAGCTGTTTTTT
CDR3: CASSPGLTTGELFF
D: .
J: TRBJ2-2
V: TRBV7-2
size: .
length: 14